The source of this T cell receptor (beta chain) is a study of blood T cell repertoires in COVID-19. The overall study: Sources were T cells, B-cell-depleted T cells, or PBMCs; the material itself was cDNA or gDNA.

Authors' processing steps: Reference gene primer amplification gave nucleated cell count estimates. Generated by immunoSEQ multiplex PCR, the TCRdb table keeps only in-frame clones and is missing some. That table is the source of V, J and clone size, and D and trimming were worked out from the DNA. Of 45,000 to 55,000 clones in the sample, more than 70% were seen once. This CDR3 is built from 14 residues. The germline V and J ends were trimmed by 6 bases and 6 bases, with 15 bases remaining between them. The germline V gene has CDR1 MGHRA and CDR2 YSYEKL. The TCR was taken from a woman older than 75 with acute or convalescent COVID-19. The V gene is TRBV4-1, the J gene TRBJ2-1; D is unclear. Sequencing was done on a sample of peripheral blood. The CDR3 reads CASSPETYLNEQFF. For the CDR3, the DNA is TGCGCCAGCAGTCCCGAGACATACCTCAATGAGCAGTTCTTC.